Here is one T cell receptor (beta chain) with its context. Then a second PCR, running about 7 to 11 cycles, was carried out with a sample-barcoded 5' primer and a J-beta primer mix. A single record per CDR3 protein comes from TCRdb applying MiXCR to the 5' RACE reads. The table records 1 million or so distinct CDR3 sequences, 20% to 25% of them present only once. The CDR3 is 17 residues long. Unmatched junction bases numbered 10, after V lost 0 bases and J lost 6 bases. Germline V gene data show CDR1 as LGHDT and CDR2 as YNNKEL (reference sequence). This entry comes from a study of blood T cells in healthy people across ages. These sequences were also reported in another study, on T cells of mothers and their children. That source notes: The study recruited three healthy Caucasian mothers and their six children as donors.

The sequenced sample consisted of blood. The receptor was derived from a girl aged 2 to 9 in good health. The chain couples TRBV3-1 to TRBJ2-1; 8 positions match TRBD2. CDR3 nucleotide sequence: TGTGCCAGCAGCCAAGAGTCCTCCGGGACTAGATTCAATGAGCAGTTCTTC. Protein product: CASSQESSGTRFNEQFF.